This is a list of T cell receptor beta chains from one sample in a study of beta chain features in type 1 diabetes. Produced via immunoSEQ multiplex PCR; TCRdb's table is partial and in-frame only. Found here are 680,000 or so clones, around 15% of them singletons; the top ten hold approximately 0.093%. Sequenced sample: naive CD4+ T cells from blood. These receptors originate from a man between 18 and 35 years old in good health. Both conserved end residues are part of each CDR3. Fields, in order: D gene, V gene, J gene, clone size, CDR3 protein, CDR3 DNA. D genes are given only for firm matches. Clone size is given for some rows only: seen once, a few or many times, or a class if the clone is expanded.

-,TRBV11-2,TRBJ1-1,few,CASSQNSSPEAFF,TGTGCCAGCAGCCAAAACAGTTCACCTGAAGCTTTCTTT
TRBD1,TRBV28,TRBJ1-6,few,CASSMPQGALHF,TGTGCCAGCAGTATGCCACAGGGGGCCCTCCACTTT
TRBD1,TRBV11-2,TRBJ2-3,-,CASSFNRGGGTQYF,TGTGCCAGCAGCTTCAACAGGGGTGGTGGTACGCAGTATTTT
-,TRBV7-9,TRBJ2-5,-,CASSLRQNWDGETQYF,TGTGCCAGCAGCTTACGTCAAAACTGGGACGGGGAGACCCAGTACTTC
TRBD1,TRBV10-3,TRBJ1-6,-,CAIRVGQQNSPLHF,TGTGCCATCAGGGTGGGACAGCAAAATTCACCCCTCCACTTT
TRBD2,TRBV7-2,TRBJ2-1,few,CASSFGLAGRVQFF,TGTGCCAGCAGCTTTGGCCTAGCGGGAAGGGTGCAGTTCTTC
-,TRBV6-5,TRBJ1-6,few,CASSYQGRNSPLHF,TGTGCCAGCAGTTACCAGGGTCGGAATTCACCCCTCCACTTT
-,TRBV7-9,TRBJ1-2,-,CASGTAGAMIDYGYTF,TGTGCCAGCGGGACGGCAGGGGCAATGATTGACTATGGCTACACCTTC
TRBD2,TRBV13,TRBJ2-7,few,CASSFTASGYYEQYF,TGTGCCAGCAGCTTCACGGCTAGCGGGTACTACGAGCAGTACTTC
-,TRBV6-5,TRBJ1-2,-,CASSFTERGGYTF,TGTGCCAGCAGTTTCACAGAAAGAGGTGGCTACACCTTC
-,TRBV30,TRBJ1-2,-,CAWSRGHPSYLYGYTF,TGTGCCTGGAGTCGGGGTCACCCTTCCTACCTCTATGGCTACACCTTC
TRBD2,TRBV6-7,TRBJ2-1,few,CASSTGLAGAGFF,TGTGCCAGCAGTACGGGACTAGCGGGGGCCGGGTTCTTC
-,TRBV5-4,TRBJ2-5,-,CASSPGEGETQYF,TGCGCCAGCAGCCCAGGGGAGGGGGAGACCCAGTACTTC
TRBD1,TRBV2,TRBJ2-5,once,CASREQGIQETQYF,TGTGCCAGCAGGGAACAGGGGATACAAGAGACCCAGTACTTC
TRBD1,TRBV5-4,TRBJ1-2,-,CASSLGTGLSGYGYTF,TGTGCCAGCAGCTTAGGGACAGGGTTATCTGGCTATGGCTACACCTTC
TRBD1,TRBV30,TRBJ1-2,few,CAWVTSGGYGYTF,TGTGCCTGGGTAACTTCAGGGGGGTATGGCTACACCTTC
-,TRBV4-2,TRBJ2-1,few,CASSQGRRLGGPYNEQFF,TGTGCCAGCAGCCAAGGCCGTCGGTTGGGCGGACCCTACAATGAGCAGTTCTTC
-,TRBV28,TRBJ1-3,few,CASSPVEASGNTIYF,TGTGCCAGCAGCCCCGTCGAAGCCTCTGGAAACACCATATATTTT
TRBD1,TRBV4-1,TRBJ1-5,once,CASSRQGDGNQPQHF,TGCGCCAGCAGCCGACAGGGGGATGGCAATCAGCCCCAGCATTTT
-,TRBV28,TRBJ1-1,-,CASSLRDRGAFF,TGTGCCAGCAGTTTACGAGACCGAGGGGCTTTCTTT
-,TRBV28,TRBJ1-5,-,CASSPTQGMRNQPQHF,TGTGCCAGCAGTCCCACCCAGGGAATGCGCAATCAGCCCCAGCATTTT
-,TRBV21-1,TRBJ1-2,-,CASRRAASPRDYGYTF,TGTGCCAGCAGAAGGGCGGCCTCCCCTAGGGACTATGGCTACACCTTC
-,TRBV5-4,TRBJ1-2,few,CASSLERAWGYTF,TGTGCCAGCAGCTTGGAGAGGGCATGGGGCTACACCTTC
-,TRBV21-1,TRBJ2-6,-,CASSKRGQRSSGANVLTF,TGTGCCAGCAGCAAAAGGGGACAACGGAGCTCTGGGGCCAACGTCCTGACTTTC
-,TRBV7-2,TRBJ1-1,few,CASSLVEVNTEAFF,TGTGCCAGCAGCTTAGTTGAGGTCAACACTGAAGCTTTCTTT
TRBD2,TRBV5-1,TRBJ2-1,few,CASSYGLEGKFF,TGCGCCAGCAGCTACGGACTAGAGGGGAAGTTCTTC
-,TRBV5-1,TRBJ1-1,-,CASSLEPTEAFF,TGCGCCAGCAGCTTGGAACCTACTGAAGCTTTCTTT
TRBD2,TRBV6-6,TRBJ2-7,few,CASRGSGAVSYEQYF,TGTGCCAGCAGGGGTAGCGGGGCCGTTTCCTACGAGCAGTACTTC
-,TRBV5-4,TRBJ1-1,once,CASSSEIGKNTEAFF,TGTGCCAGCAGCTCCGAGATAGGGAAGAACACTGAAGCTTTCTTT
-,TRBV18,TRBJ2-1,-,CASSPGSGPYNEQFF,TGTGCCAGCTCACCGGGCAGCGGGCCCTACAATGAGCAGTTCTTC
-,TRBV4-2,TRBJ2-7,few,CASSQHTTGSYEQYF,TGTGCCAGCAGCCAACACACGACAGGCTCCTACGAGCAGTACTTC
TRBD1,TRBV7-3,TRBJ2-7,-,CASRSPAGTGKYEQYF,TGTGCCAGCAGGAGTCCGGCCGGGACAGGGAAATACGAGCAGTACTTC
TRBD2,TRBV7-3,TRBJ2-3,-,CASSLRDGRSTDTQYF,TGTGCCAGCAGCCTCCGGGACGGGAGGTCCACAGATACGCAGTATTTT
-,TRBV7-9,TRBJ1-2,few,CASSLDSPRGYTF,TGTGCCAGCAGCTTGGACAGCCCGAGGGGCTACACCTTC
TRBD2,TRBV6-6,TRBJ2-1,-,CASSSGLAGHEQFF,TGTGCCAGCAGTTCAGGACTAGCGGGACATGAGCAGTTCTTC
TRBD2,TRBV4-1,TRBJ2-3,-,CASSHGDYQPPGTQYF,TGCGCCAGCAGCCACGGGGACTACCAGCCTCCAGGTACGCAGTATTTT
-,TRBV7-9,TRBJ1-1,-,CASSLKPPEAFF,TGTGCCAGCAGCTTAAAACCACCTGAAGCTTTCTTT
TRBD2,TRBV7-3,TRBJ2-5,few,CASSLGASGRQETQYF,TGTGCCAGCAGCTTAGGGGCTAGCGGGAGACAAGAGACCCAGTACTTC
-,TRBV7-2,TRBJ2-5,once,CASSLTLIQETQYF,TGTGCCAGCAGCTTAACTCTCATCCAAGAGACCCAGTACTTC
-,TRBV7-3,TRBJ2-1,-,CASSLILRGSYNEQFF,TGTGCCAGCAGCTTAATCTTGCGGGGATCTTACAATGAGCAGTTCTTC
-,TRBV7-2,TRBJ2-1,-,CASSLASGDNEQFF,TGTGCCAGCAGCTTAGCTAGCGGTGACAATGAGCAGTTCTTC
-,TRBV10-3,TRBJ1-5,-,CAISEGNQPQHF,TGTGCCATCAGTGAGGGTAATCAGCCCCAGCATTTT